The sequence of this T cell receptor beta chain was determined in a study of blood T cell repertoires in COVID-19. At the level of the study: Samples representing acute and convalescent COVID-19 were sourced from the United States, Italy and Spain.

The CDR3 has 17 residues. In germline, CDR1 is LNHDA, CDR2 SQIVND (reference sequence). V lost 5 bases and J lost 1, with 20 bases in between. Produced via immunoSEQ multiplex PCR; TCRdb's table is partial and in-frame only. The profile shows over 85,000 clones, around 87% of them singletons. The chain links TRBV19 to TRBJ1-1; D gene uncertain. The material sequenced was peripheral blood. This receptor was obtained from a human donor in a cohort sampled during active COVID-19. The CDR3 nucleotides are TGTGCCAGTAGTTTGAGGAAGCTGGATGGTGCGAACACTGAAGCTTTCTTT. It codes for CASSLRKLDGANTEAFF. The full variable domain, its missing parts supplied by reference TRBV19 and TRBJ1-1, is DGGITQSPKYLFRKEGQNVTLSCEQNLNHDAMYWYRQDPGQGLRLIYYSQIVNDFQKGDIAEGYSVSREKKESFPLTVTSAQKNPTAFYLCASSLRKLDGANTEAFFGQGTRLTVV.